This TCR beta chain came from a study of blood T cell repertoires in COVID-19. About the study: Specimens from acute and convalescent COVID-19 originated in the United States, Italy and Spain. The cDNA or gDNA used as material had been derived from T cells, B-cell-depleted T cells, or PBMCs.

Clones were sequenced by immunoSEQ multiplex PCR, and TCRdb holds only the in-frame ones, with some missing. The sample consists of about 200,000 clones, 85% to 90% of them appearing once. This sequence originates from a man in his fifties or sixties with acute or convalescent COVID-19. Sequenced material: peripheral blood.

CDR3 in DNA: TGTGCCAGCTCGCCTAGCGGGGGGTTCAATGAGCAGTTCTTC. Translated, it gives CASSPSGGFNEQFF. The chain couples TRBV6-5 to TRBJ2-1; 11 bases fit TRBD2. Germline V CDR1 and CDR2: MNHEY, SVGAGI. V shed 8 bases, J shed 6 bases, and the junction held 6 bases outside the gene matches. CDR3 length: 14 amino acids.